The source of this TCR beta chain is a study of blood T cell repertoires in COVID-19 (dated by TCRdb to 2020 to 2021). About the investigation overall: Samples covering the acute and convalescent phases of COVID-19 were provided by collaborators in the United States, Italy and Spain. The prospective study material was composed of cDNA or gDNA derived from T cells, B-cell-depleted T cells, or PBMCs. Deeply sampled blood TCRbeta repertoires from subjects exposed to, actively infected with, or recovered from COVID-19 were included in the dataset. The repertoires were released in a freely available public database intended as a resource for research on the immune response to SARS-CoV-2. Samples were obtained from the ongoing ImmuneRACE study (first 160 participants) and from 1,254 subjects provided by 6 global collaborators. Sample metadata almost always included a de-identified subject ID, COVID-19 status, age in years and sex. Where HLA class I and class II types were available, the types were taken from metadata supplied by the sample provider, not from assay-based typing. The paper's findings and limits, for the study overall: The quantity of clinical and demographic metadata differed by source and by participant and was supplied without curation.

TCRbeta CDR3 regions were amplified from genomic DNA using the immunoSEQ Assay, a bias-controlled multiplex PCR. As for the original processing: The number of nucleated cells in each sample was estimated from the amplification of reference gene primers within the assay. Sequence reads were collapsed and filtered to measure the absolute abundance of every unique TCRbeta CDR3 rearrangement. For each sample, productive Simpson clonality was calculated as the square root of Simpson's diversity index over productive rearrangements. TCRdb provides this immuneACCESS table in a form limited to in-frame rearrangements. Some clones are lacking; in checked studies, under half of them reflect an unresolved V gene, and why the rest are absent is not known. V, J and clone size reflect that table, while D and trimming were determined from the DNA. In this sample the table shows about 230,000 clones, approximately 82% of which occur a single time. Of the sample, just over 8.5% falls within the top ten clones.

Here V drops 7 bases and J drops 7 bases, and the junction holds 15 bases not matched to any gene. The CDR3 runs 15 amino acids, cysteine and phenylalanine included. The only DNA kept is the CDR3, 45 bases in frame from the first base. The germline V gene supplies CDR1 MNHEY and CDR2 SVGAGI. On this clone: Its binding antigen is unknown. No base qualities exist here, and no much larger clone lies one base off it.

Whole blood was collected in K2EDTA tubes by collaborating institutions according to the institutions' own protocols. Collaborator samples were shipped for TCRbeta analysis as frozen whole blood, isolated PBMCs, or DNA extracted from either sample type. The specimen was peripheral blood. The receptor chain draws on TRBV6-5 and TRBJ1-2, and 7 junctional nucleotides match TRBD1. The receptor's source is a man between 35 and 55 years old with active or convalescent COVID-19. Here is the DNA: TGTGCCAGCACCGCCGACACAGGGGCGGTCTCTGGCTACACCTTC. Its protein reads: CASTADTGAVSGYTF.